This note documents a single T cell receptor (beta chain) sequence. As yet, its antigen is unknown. As the method of synthesis, 5'RACE template switching with UMIs yielded TCR beta cDNA. TCRdb re-called the 5' RACE reads and catalogs CDR3 proteins one per entry, DNA excluded. This sample's table has about 110,000 distinct CDR3 sequences. This record comes from a study of T cells expressing NK-cell markers. Whole-study results and caveats: Dominant NKG2C+ clonotypes in a handful of donors made up roughly 1.0-7.0% of CD8+ T cells.

This TCR derives from a woman aged 18 to 75 in good health. The specimen sequenced was blood T cells: a sorted CD56 or NKG2C T cell subset, CD4+ or CD8+ T cells, or bulk PBMC T cells (not recorded which).

The CDR3: CASSLSTSGGHEQFF. The chain couples TRBV7-9 to TRBJ2-1. This CDR3 spans 15 amino acids. Germline lookup yields CDR1 SEHNR and CDR2 FQNEAQ (reference sequence). The complete variable domain, with remaining parts taken from reference TRBV7-9 and TRBJ2-1, reads DTGVSQNPRHKITKRGQNVTFRCDPISEHNRLYWYRQTLGQGPEFLTYFQNEAQLEKSRLLSDRFSAERPKGSFSTLEIQRTEQGDSAMYLCASSLSTSGGHEQFFGPGTRLTVL.